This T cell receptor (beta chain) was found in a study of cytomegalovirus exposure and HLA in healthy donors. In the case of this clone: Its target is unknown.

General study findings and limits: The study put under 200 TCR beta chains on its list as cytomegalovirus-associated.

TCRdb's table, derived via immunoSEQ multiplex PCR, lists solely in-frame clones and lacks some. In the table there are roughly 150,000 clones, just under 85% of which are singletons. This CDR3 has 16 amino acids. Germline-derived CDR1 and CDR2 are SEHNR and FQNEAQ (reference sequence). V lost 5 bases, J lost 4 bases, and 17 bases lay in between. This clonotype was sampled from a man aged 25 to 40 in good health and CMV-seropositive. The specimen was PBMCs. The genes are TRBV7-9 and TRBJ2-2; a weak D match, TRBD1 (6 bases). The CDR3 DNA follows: TGTGCCAGCAGCACCTGGACAGCCGAGGTCACCGGGGAGCTGTTTTTT. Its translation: CASSTWTAEVTGELFF.